This T cell receptor beta chain was observed in a study of cytotoxic CD8 clonotypes in ibrutinib-treated CLL. About the study: Partial responses numbered some 24 and complete responses 2; after a median about 72 months, 14 stayed remitted and about twelve progressed. Notes on the study in general: An increase in clonality occurred at ibrutinib response, followed by a return toward baseline at progression. Sustained-remission patients were sampled at different times than progressing patients were.

This CDR3 is 14 amino acids long. Germline values: CDR1 SGDLS, CDR2 YYNGEE. Trimming stripped 4 bases from V and 3 bases from J, with 14 bases between. Target depth was 1 in 200,000 to 1 in 1 million T cells, about 10x per clonotype. Data came from immunoSEQ multiplex PCR; TCRdb stores just in-frame clones and leaves some out. The sample records just over 65,000 clones, 68% being singletons. On this clone: The target antigen is unknown.

The TCR was taken from a human donor with chronic lymphocytic leukemia. Specimen: PBMCs, collected after 12 months of ibrutinib treatment. The chain joins TRBV9 to TRBJ2-7; D not resolved. This CDR3 is CASSLQDMVYEQYF. DNA for the CDR3: TGTGCCAGCAGCCTTCAAGACATGGTCTACGAGCAGTACTTC.